These 25 T cell receptor beta chains were sequenced from one sample in a study of T-cell reconstitution after alpha-beta-depleted transplantation in children. Preparation of the TCRbeta library was carried out with unique molecular identifiers. Each CDR3 protein gets one entry after TCRdb re-called the PCR reads with MiXCR. The sample records 90,000 to 95,000 distinct CDR3 sequences, 12% being singletons. The sample in question was PBMCs from the stem cell graft donor, obtained from the stem cell graft. The source of these receptors is a human donor who donated a stem cell graft to a child with inherited bone marrow failure.

The chain is built from TRBV7-6 and TRBJ2-5, with 7 bases fitting TRBD1. In germline, CDR1 is SGHVS, CDR2 FNYEAQ. Losses at the gene ends were 5 bases for V and 5 bases for J; bases not matched to a gene: 11. CDR3 length: 15 residues. CDR3 in amino acids: CASSTRTGRGETQYF. As DNA, the CDR3 is TGTGCCAGCAGCACCCGGACAGGTCGTGGGGAGACCCAGTACTTC. The variable domain in full, with the rest retrieved from reference TRBV7-6 and TRBJ2-5, is GAGVSQSPRYKVTKRGQDVALRCDPISGHVSLYWYRQALGQGPEFLTYFNYEAQQDKSGLPNDRFSAERPEGSISTLTIQRTEQRDSAMYRCASSTRTGRGETQYFGPGTRLLVL.

The CDR3 DNA sequence: TGTGCCACCAGCAGAGGAGGGTTATGGAATGAGCAGTTCTTC. Translated, it gives CATSRGGLWNEQFF. The chain carries TRBV15 and TRBJ2-1; D perhaps matches TRBD2 (5 bases). Between the trimmed V and J ends, which lost 1 base and 7 bases, there was a span of 11 bases. The CDR3 has 14 residues. Germline V gene data show CDR1 as LNHNV and CDR2 as YYDKDF (reference sequence).

This clonotype has ten or more counts. The chain links TRBV6-1 to TRBJ1-2; D is ambiguous. The CDR3 is 12 amino acids. Germline V lookup: CDR1 MNHNS, CDR2 SASEGT. V dropped 2 bases and J dropped 4 bases, with 5 bases sitting between them. Here the CDR3 reads CASSESVYGYTF. The CDR3 DNA follows: TGTGCCAGCAGTGAATCTGTCTATGGCTACACCTTC.

This clonotype appeared a single time. The chain joins TRBV6-2 or TRBV6-3 to TRBJ2-2, with D hard to call. Trimming removed 6 bases from V and 3 bases from J, with 8 bases in between. CDR1 and CDR2 (germline): MNHEY, SVGEGT. The CDR3 runs to 13 residues. The CDR3 reads CASRSEHTGELFF. In DNA, the CDR3 is TGTGCCAGCAGATCCGAACACACCGGGGAGCTGTTTTTT.

This clonotype was observed many times. The V gene is TRBV14, the J gene TRBJ2-5; TRBD2 is a possible D gene (6 bases). V was clipped by 8 bases and J by 6 bases, with 19 bases between them. Germline lookup yields CDR1 SGHDN and CDR2 FVKESK. The CDR3 has 14 residues. CDR3 in amino acids: CASSRDFGSKTQYF. CDR3 nucleotide sequence: TGTGCCAGCTCCCGGGACTTCGGTTCGAAGACCCAGTACTTC.

This clonotype was detected many times. V gene TRBV24-1 combines with J gene TRBJ2-7; TRBD2 matches 9 bases. V lost 8 bases, J lost 6 bases, and 13 bases stayed unmatched. This CDR3 contains 15 residues. Germline lookup yields CDR1 KGHDR and CDR2 SFDVKD. CDR3 sequence reads: CATILSGSPSGEQYF. DNA for the CDR3: TGTGCCACCATACTTAGCGGGAGCCCCTCCGGCGAGCAGTACTTC.

This clonotype was picked up many times. The chain is built from TRBV4-3 and TRBJ2-1; 7 bases map to TRBD2. V was pared by 3 bases and J by 3 bases, with 8 bases of the junction left unmatched. This CDR3 contains 16 residues. Per germline, CDR1 LGHNA and CDR2 YSLEER. CDR3 in amino acids: CASSQVGGNLYNEQFF. The CDR3 DNA reads TGCGCCAGCAGCCAGGTCGGGGGGAATCTCTACAATGAGCAGTTCTTC.

The genes are TRBV10-3 and TRBJ2-7, with D perhaps TRBD2 (5 bases). CDR3 length: 13 amino acids. Per germline, CDR1 ENHRY and CDR2 SYGVKD. V was shortened by 0 bases and J by 6 bases, with 9 bases between the two germline ends. The CDR3 sequence: CAISESEAGEQYF. The CDR3 DNA reads as TGTGCCATCAGTGAGTCGGAGGCTGGCGAGCAGTACTTC.

This clonotype was seen more than once but under ten times. This chain connects TRBV20-1 to TRBJ2-4; D is unresolved. The CDR3 runs 11 residues. Germline V CDR1 and CDR2: DFQATT, SNEGSKA (reference sequence). V lost 5 bases to trimming and J lost 5 bases, with 7 bases between them. The CDR3 spells CSASSENIQYF. The DNA for the CDR3 is TGCAGTGCTTCCTCTGAAAACATTCAGTACTTC.

The sample holds many counts of this clonotype. The genes are TRBV11-1 and TRBJ2-7; D uncertain. This CDR3 contains 13 residues. Germline V lookup: CDR1 SGHAT, CDR2 FQDESV (reference sequence). V dropped 4 bases and J dropped 3 bases, with 10 bases sitting between them. The CDR3 DNA reads as TGTGCCAGCAGCTGGGGTGGGCACTACGAGCAGTACTTC. It specifies CASSWGGHYEQYF.

This clonotype was seen many times. CDR3 amino acids: CASTGTSDQPQHF. CDR3 DNA sequence: TGTGCCAGTACCGGGACATCGGATCAGCCCCAGCATTTT. The rearrangement uses TRBV12-3 or TRBV12-4 and TRBJ1-5, with a weak D call TRBD1 (6 bases). The CDR3 runs to 13 residues. Trimming took off 9 bases at V and 5 bases at J, with 14 bases between the two ends.

This clonotype has at least ten counts. The rearrangement links TRBV28 to TRBJ2-1, with 11 bases identical to TRBD1. Germline V gives CDR1 MDHEN, CDR2 SYDVKM. The V segment lost 3 bases and the J segment 12 bases; nucleotides outside the gene matches: 7. The CDR3 extends over 14 amino acids. The CDR3 sequence is CASSFWDRGIWQFF. CDR3 coding DNA: TGTGCCAGCAGTTTTTGGGACAGGGGGATCTGGCAGTTCTTC.

The table lists this clonotype with many counts. The V gene is TRBV6-2 or TRBV6-3, the J gene TRBJ2-1; a weak D match, TRBD2 (6 bases). Deletions cut 5 bases from V and 0 bases from J, with 14 bases between. The CDR3 length is 16 residues. From germline, CDR1 is MNHEY and CDR2 SVGEGT. The CDR3 here is CASSRLDGSSYNEQFF. CDR3 in DNA: TGTGCCAGCAGTCGCTTGGACGGGAGCTCCTACAATGAGCAGTTCTTC.

This clonotype was counted at least ten times. This chain links TRBV29-1 with TRBJ2-7; 7 bases agree with TRBD2. The CDR3 has 14 residues. CDR1 is SQVTM, CDR2 ANQGSEA, per germline. With 4 bases clipped from V and 5 bases from J, the junction kept 11 bases outside the gene matches. The DNA of the CDR3 is TGCAGCGTTGTCCCGGGAGGCCTGGGGAACGAGCAGTACTTC. Its protein is CSVVPGGLGNEQYF.

This rearrangement joins TRBV2 to TRBJ1-1, with D uncertain. This CDR3 is built from 15 residues. Germline lookup yields CDR1 SNHLY and CDR2 FYNNEI. V was trimmed by 7 bases and J by 5 bases, leaving 20 bases between them. The CDR3 reads CASTRLGLRATEAFF. In nucleotides, the CDR3 is TGTGCCAGCACCAGGCTGGGTCTGCGGGCTACTGAAGCTTTCTTT.

There are many counts of this clonotype. V gene TRBV4-1 combines with J gene TRBJ1-5; TRBD1 might be the D (5 bases). CDR3 length: 18 amino acids. CDR1 is MGHRA and CDR2 is YSYEKL in the germline V gene. Trimming pared 3 bases from V and 5 bases from J, leaving 23 bases between. CDR3 DNA: TGCGCCAGCAGCCAGAGGGGACGGTCCTCTGGAGGCTATCAGCCCCAGCATTTT. As protein: CASSQRGRSSGGYQPQHF.

This clonotype was seen repeatedly, ten times or more. One end of the junction varies from germline; a read error may be responsible. The chain is built from TRBV11-2 and TRBJ1-1; no clear D. The germline V gene has CDR1 SGHAT and CDR2 FQNNGV. This CDR3 is 13 amino acids long. CDR3 DNA: TGTGCCAGCACCTTAGACCGTTCGGCTGAAGCTTTCTTT. This codes for CASTLDRSAEAFF.

This clonotype appeared many times. This chain links TRBV5-1 with TRBJ1-1; TRBD1 matches 7 bases. The J segment lost 1 base and the V segment lost 4 bases, leaving 4 bases of the junction unmatched. The CDR3 sequence is 14 residues long. Germline-derived CDR1 and CDR2 are SGHRS and YFSETQ. The CDR3 here is CASSPGTANTEAFF. Here the CDR3 DNA reads TGCGCCAGCAGCCCTGGGACAGCGAACACTGAAGCTTTCTTT.

The rearrangement uses TRBV7-2 and TRBJ1-1; D ambiguous. The germline V gene encodes CDR1 SGHTA and CDR2 FQGNSA. This CDR3 comprises 11 residues. Trimming took off 5 bases at V and 8 bases at J, with 9 bases between the two ends. The CDR3: CASSRDREAFF. CDR3 sequence (DNA): TGTGCCAGCAGCCGCGATAGGGAAGCTTTCTTT.

V is TRBV12-3 or TRBV12-4 and J is TRBJ2-7, with a possible D match to TRBD1 (6 bases). CDR3 size: 15 residues. Trimming shortened V by 3 bases and J by 2 bases, and 14 bases separated the two germline ends. CDR3 bases: TGTGCCAGCAGTTTCTACAGGGATCCCCCCTACGAGCAGTACTTC. This sequence encodes CASSFYRDPPYEQYF.

V usage is TRBV5-5 and J usage is TRBJ1-1; 7 bases are shared with TRBD1. Germline assignment: CDR1 SGHKS and CDR2 YYEKEE (reference sequence). The CDR3 loop spans 14 amino acids. Losses at the gene ends were 4 bases for V and 8 bases for J; bases not matched to a gene: 11. The CDR3, as DNA: TGTGCCAGCAGCCCCGACAGGGACGGGGTGGAAGCTTTCTTT. Translation gives CASSPDRDGVEAFF. The variable domain in full, with the rest retrieved from reference TRBV5-5 and TRBJ1-1, is DAGVTQSPTHLIKTRGQQVTLRCSPISGHKSVSWYQQVLGQGPQFIFQYYEKEERGRGNFPDRFSARQFPNYSSELNVNALLLGDSALYLCASSPDRDGVEAFFGQGTRLTVV.

This clonotype was recorded many times. As DNA, the CDR3 is TGTGCCAGCAGCCAAGCAGGGTTAGAGACCCAGTACTTC. Translated: CASSQAGLETQYF. This sequence joins TRBV3-1 and TRBJ2-5, with D perhaps matching TRBD1 (5 bases). The V and J ends lost 1 base and 4 bases respectively, with 7 bases between them. Germline CDR1 LGHDT, CDR2 YNNKEL (reference sequence). The CDR3 is 13 residues long.

This clonotype was seen many times. The chain combines TRBV13 with TRBJ2-4, with TRBD1 matching over 9 bases. CDR1 is PRHDT, CDR2 FYEKMQ, per germline (reference sequence). The junction had 5 bases not matched to a gene; V was cut back by 4 bases and J by 7 bases. CDR3 size: 14 residues. Written as DNA, the CDR3 is TGTGCCAGCAGCTCGGGACAGGGTGGGAACATTCAGTACTTC. This encodes CASSSGQGGNIQYF.

With regard to this clonotype: A much bigger clone sits one base away, suggesting this may be a read error. The chain combines TRBV4-1 with TRBJ2-5, with 7 bases identical to TRBD2. The CDR3 consists of 14 residues. Trimming at V came to 3 bases and at J to 3 bases, leaving 4 bases not matched to a gene. Germline-derived CDR1 and CDR2 are MGHRA and YSYEKL. The CDR3 DNA reads TGCGCCAGCAGCCAGGGAGGGTCCGAAGAGACCCAGTACTTC. Protein sequence: CASSQGGSEETQYF.

This clonotype is labeled medium-sized (0.01 to 0.1%). The rearrangement joins TRBV5-1 to TRBJ2-5; TRBD2 matches 8 bases. Germline V lookup: CDR1 SGHRS, CDR2 YFSETQ. The trim removed 3 bases at V and 4 bases at J, leaving 8 bases unmatched. CDR3 length: 15 residues. The CDR3 sequence: CASSSGAGASETQYF. For the CDR3, the DNA is TGCGCCAGCAGCTCGGGAGCGGGAGCGTCAGAGACCCAGTACTTC.